These T cell receptor beta chains were read from a single sample in a study of T cells in Graves' hyperthyroidism and ophthalmopathy. TCRdb passed the multiplex PCR reads through MiXCR, listing each CDR3 protein once. The sample consists of about 560,000 distinct CDR3 sequences, over 15% of them appearing once. Sequenced sample: blood. The source of these receptors is a woman between 18 and 30 years old with Graves' hyperthyroidism. CDR3s include the opening cysteine and the closing phenylalanine or tryptophan. A D gene is named only where the DNA matches it firmly. Clone size is given for some rows only: seen once, a few or many times, or a class if the clone is expanded.

V,D,J,size,DNA,CDR3
TRBV12-3/TRBV12-4,.,TRBJ2-3,.,TGTGCCAGCAGTTTCCGCCCCTGGGGGGGCGTCAGCACAGATACGCAGTATTTT,CASSFRPWGGVSTDTQYF
TRBV7-2,.,TRBJ1-1,few,TGTGCCAGCAGCTTAGAACGGGTAGGGCAGGGACCGAACACTGAAGCTTTCTTT,CASSLERVGQGPNTEAFF
TRBV20-1,TRBD1,TRBJ2-2,.,TGCAGTGCGAGAACTGGACAGGGGGGTATCGGGGAGCTGTTTTTT,CSARTGQGGIGELFF
TRBV5-1,.,TRBJ1-1,few,TGCGCCAGCAGCTTGGGGTCAGGGCCCCGGGGCACTGAAGCTTTCTTT,CASSLGSGPRGTEAFF
TRBV28,.,TRBJ2-1,many,TGTGCCAGCTACCCGGGCGACTTCCCTTCCTACAATGAGCAGTTCTTC,CASYPGDFPSYNEQFF
TRBV20-1,.,TRBJ1-2,many,TGCAGTGCTAGAGAGGGGACGGCGGTCGGGGGCTACACCTTC,CSAREGTAVGGYTF
TRBV7-2,.,TRBJ1-2,many,TGTGCCAGCAGCTTCCCGTCCTCCCGCGGGGCCTATGGCTACACCTTC,CASSFPSSRGAYGYTF
TRBV27,.,TRBJ1-1,many,TGTGCCAGCAGTGCCTGGTGGGGGCGGACTGAAGCTTTCTTT,CASSAWWGRTEAFF
TRBV7-9,TRBD1,TRBJ1-2,.,TGTGCCAGCAGCTTATCCCCGGGACAGGGGATTAACTATGGCTACACCTTC,CASSLSPGQGINYGYTF
TRBV12-3/TRBV12-4,.,TRBJ2-7,few,TGTGCCAGCAGCCAACCACCGGGACCGAGTTATGTGCAGTACTTC,CASSQPPGPSYVQYF
TRBV28,TRBD1,TRBJ2-5,many,TGTGCCAGCAGTTTATTACAGGGGGCCGAGACCCAGTACTTC,CASSLLQGAETQYF
TRBV14,.,TRBJ2-3,.,TGTGCCAGCAGCCAATGGGCTCTGGGACTCCCGCCAGATACGCAGTATTTT,CASSQWALGLPPDTQYF
TRBV2,.,TRBJ2-2,many,TGTGCCAGCTCCGGACACGCACCGAACACCGGGGAGCTGTTTTTT,CASSGHAPNTGELFF
TRBV4-2,.,TRBJ2-5,.,TGTGCCAGCAGCCAAGATGAGGGGCAAGAGACCCAGTACTTC,CASSQDEGQETQYF
TRBV19,.,TRBJ2-5,.,TGTGCCAGTAGTATAACCGGACCCCAAGAGACCCAGTACTTC,CASSITGPQETQYF
TRBV5-1,.,TRBJ1-3,few,TGCGCCAGCAGCTTGGAGGGACTCAGCTCTGGAAACACCATATATTTT,CASSLEGLSSGNTIYF
TRBV11-2,.,TRBJ2-1,many,TGTGCCAGCAGTTGGGTCTCCTACAATGAGCAGTTCTTC,CASSWVSYNEQFF
TRBV5-1,TRBD1,TRBJ2-7,.,TGCGCCAGCAGCAAGGGACAGGCCGACTACGAGCAGTACTTC,CASSKGQADYEQYF
TRBV5-1,TRBD2,TRBJ2-1,many,TGCGCCAGCAGGACCGGGACTAGTACCCCCGGGAGGTTCTTC,CASRTGTSTPGRFF
TRBV12-3/TRBV12-4,TRBD1,TRBJ1-5,many,TGTGCCAGCAGTTCCGGACAGGATCGATATCAGCCCCAGCATTTT,CASSSGQDRYQPQHF
TRBV4-3,.,TRBJ2-1,few,TGCGCCAGCAGCCCTAGGGGGGGCAACGATGAGCAGTTCTTC,CASSPRGGNDEQFF
TRBV5-5,TRBD2,TRBJ2-5,few,TGTGCCAGCAGCTTGGTGGGGGGGATCCAAGAGACCCAGTACTTC,CASSLVGGIQETQYF
TRBV6-1,.,TRBJ2-3,many,TGTGCCAGCAGAGATTATCAGACAGATACGCAGTATTTT,CASRDYQTDTQYF
TRBV6-1,TRBD2,TRBJ2-4,few,TGTGCCAGCAGCCCCTCGGGGGGGCAGGGAAACATTCAGTACTTC,CASSPSGGQGNIQYF
TRBV5-4,TRBD1,TRBJ2-5,few,TGTGCCAGCAGCTTGGTGCCAACAGGGGGCAAAGAGACCCAGTACTTC,CASSLVPTGGKETQYF
TRBV7-9,.,TRBJ2-1,.,TGTGCCAGCAGCTTACAAAGCCGCTACAATGAGCAGTTCTTC,CASSLQSRYNEQFF
TRBV24-1,TRBD2,TRBJ2-1,many,TGTGCCACCAGTGACCCTACAGCGGGAGCCTTCTACAATGAGCAGTTCTTC,CATSDPTAGAFYNEQFF
TRBV29-1,TRBD2,TRBJ2-7,.,TGCAGCGTTAATCCCGGGACTACCACCTCTACGGAGCAGTACTTC,CSVNPGTTTSTEQYF
TRBV27,.,TRBJ1-3,.,TGTGCCAGCTCAGGGGCTGGAAACACCATATATTTT,CASSGAGNTIYF
TRBV20-1,.,TRBJ1-6,.,TGCAGTGCTAGAGGCGTCAGCCCCCTCCACTTT,CSARGVSPLHF
TRBV6-1,TRBD1,TRBJ2-2,.,TGTGCCAGCAACCTACAGGGGGCAGTCACCGGGGAGCTGTTTTTT,CASNLQGAVTGELFF
TRBV2,.,TRBJ1-1,many,TGTGCCAGCAGTGAAAGGGCGAACACTGAAGCTTTCTTT,CASSERANTEAFF
TRBV3-1,.,TRBJ1-5,.,TGTGCCAGCAGCCAGGTCGCTGACAATCAGCCCCAGCATTTT,CASSQVADNQPQHF
TRBV19,TRBD1,TRBJ2-4,few,TGTGCCTCCAGTAGTGTGTCGGGACAGGCCCATAACAAAAACATTCAGTACTTC,CASSSVSGQAHNKNIQYF
TRBV28,.,TRBJ1-2,many,TGTGCCAGCAGTTCTGGTAGAAACTATGGCTACACCTTC,CASSSGRNYGYTF
TRBV6-1,.,TRBJ2-4,many,TGTGCCAGCAGGCGGGACACCCTAGGAGCCAAAAACATTCAGTACTTC,CASRRDTLGAKNIQYF
TRBV6-4,TRBD1,TRBJ2-3,.,TGTGCCAGCAGTGCCGGAACAGGGGAGACAGATACGCAGTATTTT,CASSAGTGETDTQYF
TRBV4-1,.,TRBJ2-3,many,TGCGCCAGCAGCCAAGTCGCGGAGGGAAGCACAGATACGCAGTATTTT,CASSQVAEGSTDTQYF
TRBV12-3/TRBV12-4,.,TRBJ1-5,many,TGTGCCAGCAGTTTAGAAGGATCTAGCAATCAGCCCCAGCATTTT,CASSLEGSSNQPQHF
TRBV6-6,TRBD2,TRBJ2-5,many,TGTGCCAGCAGTTACCCGGCACTAGCGGGAGTAGGGGAGACCCAGTACTTC,CASSYPALAGVGETQYF
TRBV5-6,.,TRBJ1-2,.,TGTGCCAGCAGCTTAGTACTGGGTGGCTACACCTTC,CASSLVLGGYTF
TRBV28,.,TRBJ1-2,many,TGTGCCAGCAACGAGGGGACCTATGGCTACACCTTC,CASNEGTYGYTF
TRBV2,TRBD1,TRBJ2-1,many,TGTGCCAGCAGGAGTCAGACAGGGAAGAAATACAATGAGCAGTTCTTC,CASRSQTGKKYNEQFF
TRBV6-4,TRBD1,TRBJ2-3,once,TGTGCCAGCAGTGAGGACAGGGGGCGTTTAGATACGCAGTATTTT,CASSEDRGRLDTQYF
TRBV6-9,TRBD1,TRBJ2-7,many,TGTGCCAGCAGTTACGCCGGACAGGGGACCTACGAGCAGTACTTC,CASSYAGQGTYEQYF
TRBV20-1,.,TRBJ2-5,many,TGCAGTGCTAGACATCCCGGGGGCCAAGAGACCCAGTACTTC,CSARHPGGQETQYF
TRBV2,.,TRBJ1-1,many,TGTGCCACCGACTCTGAAGCTTTCTTT,CATDSEAFF
TRBV6-1,TRBD2,TRBJ2-1,.,TGTGCCAGCACCATCGGGGGGGGGGGGCCCTACAATGAGCAGTTCTTC,CASTIGGGGPYNEQFF
TRBV20-1,.,TRBJ2-5,once,TGCAGTGCTACTCATCAGGGGAGGGAGACCCGGTACTTC,CSATHQGRETRYF
TRBV19,.,TRBJ1-3,.,TGTGCCAGCCACGACCCCTACAGTACACATGGAAACACCATATATTTT,CASHDPYSTHGNTIYF
TRBV7-9,TRBD2,TRBJ2-3,.,TGTGCCAGCAGCTATGGGACTAGCGGGGAGACAACTCCTGGGGATACGCAGTATTTT,CASSYGTSGETTPGDTQYF
TRBV27,TRBD2,TRBJ2-3,.,TGTGCCAGCAGTCTGGGGACTAGCGGGCGGACCTCGCAGTATTTT,CASSLGTSGRTSQYF
TRBV29-1,.,TRBJ2-5,.,TGCAGCGTTAGTCGGGATTTAGGGGAGACCCAGTACTTC,CSVSRDLGETQYF
TRBV7-6,TRBD1,TRBJ2-1,many,TGTGCCAGCAGCTTGGTACAAGGACAGGGGGACAATGAGCAGTTCTTC,CASSLVQGQGDNEQFF
TRBV20-1,.,TRBJ1-2,many,TGCAGTGCTAGAGTCCGGGGGATAGAGTATGGCTACACCTTC,CSARVRGIEYGYTF